The T cell receptor (beta chain) under discussion was sequenced for a study of cytomegalovirus exposure and HLA in healthy donors. Primers: 60 Vbeta forward and 13 Jbeta reverse. Measured with immunoSEQ multiplex PCR; TCRdb has only the in-frame clones, and not every one. The sample records some 140,000 clones, 79% being singletons. Whole-study findings and limits: A later analysis found most CMV-associated TCR beta chains apparently HLA-restricted. Accounts indicate the classifier identified cytomegalovirus status with strong specificity and sensitivity. Sequences of the TCR beta chain were said to predict the HLA-A and HLA-B alleles of most subjects accurately. A link between a missense DCLRE1C variant and TCR beta V- and J-gene trimming emerged from a later analysis.

In its sample, this clone was seen a few times. Antigen unknown. The CDR3 consists of 13 residues. Trimming took off 3 bases at V and 8 bases at J, with 14 bases between the two ends. Germline V CDR1 and CDR2: SGHRS, YFSETQ. This sequence was found in a young man in good health and CMV-seronegative. The specimen was PBMCs. The chain has TRBV5-1 and TRBJ1-1; TRBD1 is a possible D gene (5 bases). The CDR3: CASSWGRQQEAFF. Written as DNA, the CDR3 is TGCGCCAGCAGCTGGGGGAGGCAGCAAGAAGCTTTCTTT.